The text below deals with one T cell receptor (beta chain). No antigen is known for it. These data originate in a study of siplizumab effects on memory and regulatory T cells. Profiled with immunoSEQ multiplex PCR; TCRdb holds only in-frame clones, not every one. The sample lists approximately 100,000 clones; 93% were seen once. General study results and limits: Versus about 26% in controls, the mappable alloreactive CD4+ clones averaged roughly 69% Treg-derived with siplizumab.

V gave up 2 bases and J gave up 0 bases, with 9 bases separating them. Looked up from germline, CDR1 is SGDLS and CDR2 is YYNGEE. The CDR3 is 15 residues long. The source of this sequence is a human donor in good health. The sequenced sample was non-Treg CD4+ T cells sorted from blood. The chain recombines TRBV9 with TRBJ1-3; D is undetermined. The CDR3 reads CASSVSGVSGNTIYF. The CDR3, as DNA: TGTGCCAGCAGCGTTTCAGGTGTCTCTGGAAACACCATATATTTT. Filled out from reference TRBV9 and TRBJ1-3, the complete variable domain reads DSGVTQTPKHLITATGQRVTLRCSPRSGDLSVYWYQQSLDQGLQFLIQYYNGEERAKGNILERFSAQQFPDLHSELNLSSLELGDSALYFCASSVSGVSGNTIYFGEGSWLTVV.